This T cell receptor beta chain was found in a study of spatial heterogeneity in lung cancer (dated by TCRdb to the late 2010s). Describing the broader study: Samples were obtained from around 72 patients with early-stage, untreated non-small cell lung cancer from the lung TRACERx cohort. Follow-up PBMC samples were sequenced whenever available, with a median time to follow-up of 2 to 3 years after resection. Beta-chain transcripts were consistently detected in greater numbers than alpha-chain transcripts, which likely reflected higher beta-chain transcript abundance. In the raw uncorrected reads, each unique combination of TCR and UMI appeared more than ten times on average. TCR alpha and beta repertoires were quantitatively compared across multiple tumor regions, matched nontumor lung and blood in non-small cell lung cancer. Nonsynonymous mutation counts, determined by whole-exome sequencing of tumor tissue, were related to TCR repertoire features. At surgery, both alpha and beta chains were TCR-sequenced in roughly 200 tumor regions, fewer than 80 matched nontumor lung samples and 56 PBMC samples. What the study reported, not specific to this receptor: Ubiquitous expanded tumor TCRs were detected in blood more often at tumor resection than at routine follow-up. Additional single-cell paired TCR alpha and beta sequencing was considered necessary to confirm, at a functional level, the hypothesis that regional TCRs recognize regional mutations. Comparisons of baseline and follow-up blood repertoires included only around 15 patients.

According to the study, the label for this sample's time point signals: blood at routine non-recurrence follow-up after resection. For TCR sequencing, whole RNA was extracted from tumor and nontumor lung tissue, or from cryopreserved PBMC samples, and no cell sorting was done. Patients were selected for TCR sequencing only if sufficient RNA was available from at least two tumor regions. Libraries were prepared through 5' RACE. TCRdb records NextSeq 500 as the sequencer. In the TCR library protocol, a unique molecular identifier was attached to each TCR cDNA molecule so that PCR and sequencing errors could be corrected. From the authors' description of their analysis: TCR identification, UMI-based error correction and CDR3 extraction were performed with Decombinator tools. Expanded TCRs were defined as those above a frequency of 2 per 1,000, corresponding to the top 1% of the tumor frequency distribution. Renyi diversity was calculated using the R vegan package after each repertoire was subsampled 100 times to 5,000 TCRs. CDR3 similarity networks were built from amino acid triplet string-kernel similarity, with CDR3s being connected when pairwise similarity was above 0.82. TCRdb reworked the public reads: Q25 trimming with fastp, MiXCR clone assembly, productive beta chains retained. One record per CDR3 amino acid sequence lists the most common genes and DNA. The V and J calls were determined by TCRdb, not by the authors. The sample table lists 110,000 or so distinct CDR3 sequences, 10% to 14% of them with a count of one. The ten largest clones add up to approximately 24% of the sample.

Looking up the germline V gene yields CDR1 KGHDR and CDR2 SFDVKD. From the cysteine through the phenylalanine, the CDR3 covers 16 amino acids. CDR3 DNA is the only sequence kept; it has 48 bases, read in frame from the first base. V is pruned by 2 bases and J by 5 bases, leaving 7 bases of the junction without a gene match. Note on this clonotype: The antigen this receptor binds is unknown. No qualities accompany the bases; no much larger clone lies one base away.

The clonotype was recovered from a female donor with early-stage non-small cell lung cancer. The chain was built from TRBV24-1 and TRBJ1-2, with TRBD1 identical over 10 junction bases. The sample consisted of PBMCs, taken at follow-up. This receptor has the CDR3 CATSDSPGTGAYGYTF. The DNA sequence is TGTGCCACCAGTGATTCGCCCGGGACAGGGGCATATGGCTACACCTTC.